This T cell receptor (beta chain) was identified during a study of blood T cells in healthy people across ages. PCR was performed a second time for roughly 7 to 12 cycles using a sample-barcoded 5' primer and a J-beta primer mix. TCRdb used MiXCR to reprocess the 5' RACE reads, holding one entry per CDR3 protein. The data contain roughly 1 million distinct CDR3 sequences, almost 25% of them seen just once; the ten biggest clones take up 0.65% to 0.95%. In regard to this clonotype: Its antigen is still unknown.

General study points: Per million T cells, TCR beta diversity dropped about linearly as age rose.

The CDR3 contains 15 residues. Trimming pared 8 bases from V and 3 bases from J, leaving 19 bases between. Germline CDR1 is MGHDK and CDR2 is SYGVNS. These data are also associated with another study on T cells of mothers and their children.

This receptor was obtained from a girl between 2 and 10 years old in good health. The sequenced material came from blood. The chain carries TRBV25-1 and TRBJ1-1; the D is unclear. The CDR3, as DNA: TGTGCCAGCGCAGGATTCGGCCACGGGGACACTGAAGCTTTCTTT. Protein product: CASAGFGHGDTEAFF.